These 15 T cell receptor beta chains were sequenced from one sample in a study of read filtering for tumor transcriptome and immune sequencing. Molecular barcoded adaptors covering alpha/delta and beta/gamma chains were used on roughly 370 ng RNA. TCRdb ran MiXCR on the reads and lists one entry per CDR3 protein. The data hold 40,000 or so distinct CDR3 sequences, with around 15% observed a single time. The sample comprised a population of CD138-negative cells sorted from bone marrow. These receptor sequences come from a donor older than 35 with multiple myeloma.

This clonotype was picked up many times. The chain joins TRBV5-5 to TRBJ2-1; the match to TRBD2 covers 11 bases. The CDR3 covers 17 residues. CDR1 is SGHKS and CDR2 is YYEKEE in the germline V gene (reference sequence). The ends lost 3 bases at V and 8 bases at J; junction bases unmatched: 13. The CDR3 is CASSSPSGRRNLDEQFF. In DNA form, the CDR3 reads TGTGCCAGCAGCTCCCCTAGCGGGAGGCGTAATTTGGATGAGCAGTTCTTC.

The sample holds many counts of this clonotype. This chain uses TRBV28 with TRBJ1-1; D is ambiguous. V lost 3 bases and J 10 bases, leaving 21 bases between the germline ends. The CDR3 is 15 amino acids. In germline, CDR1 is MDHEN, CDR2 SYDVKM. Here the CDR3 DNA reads TGTGCCAGCAGTTTTACCGGGCGCGGGCCTCTCCCAGCTTTCTTT. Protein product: CASSFTGRGPLPAFF.

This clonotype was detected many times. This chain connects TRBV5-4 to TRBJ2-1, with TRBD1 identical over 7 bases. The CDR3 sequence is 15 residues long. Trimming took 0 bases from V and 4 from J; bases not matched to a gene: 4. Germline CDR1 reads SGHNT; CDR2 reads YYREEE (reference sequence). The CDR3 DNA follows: TGTGCCAGCAGCTTGGAGGACAGGCCTTACAATGAGCAGTTCTTC. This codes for CASSLEDRPYNEQFF.

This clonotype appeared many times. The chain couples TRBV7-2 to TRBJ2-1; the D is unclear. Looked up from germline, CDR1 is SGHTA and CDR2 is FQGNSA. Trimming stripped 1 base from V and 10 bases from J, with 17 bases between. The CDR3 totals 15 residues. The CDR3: CASSLGPQRGKEQFF. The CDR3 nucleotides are TGTGCCAGCAGCTTAGGTCCTCAGCGAGGTAAAGAGCAGTTCTTC.

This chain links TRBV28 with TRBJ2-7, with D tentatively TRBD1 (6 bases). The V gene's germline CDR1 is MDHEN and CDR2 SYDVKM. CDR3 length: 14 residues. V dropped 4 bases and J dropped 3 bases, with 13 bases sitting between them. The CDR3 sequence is CASSSTRQVYEQYF. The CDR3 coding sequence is TGTGCCAGCAGTTCCACCCGACAGGTCTACGAGCAGTACTTC. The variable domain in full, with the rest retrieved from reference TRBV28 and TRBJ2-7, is DVKVTQSSRYLVKRTGEKVFLECVQDMDHENMFWYRQDPGLGLRLIYFSYDVKMKEKGDIPEGYSVSREKKERFSLILESASTNQTSMYLCASSSTRQVYEQYFGPGTRLTVT.

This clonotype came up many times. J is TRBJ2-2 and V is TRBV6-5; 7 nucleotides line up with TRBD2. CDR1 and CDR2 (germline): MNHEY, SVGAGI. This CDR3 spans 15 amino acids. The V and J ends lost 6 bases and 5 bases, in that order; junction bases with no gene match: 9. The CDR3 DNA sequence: TGTGCCAGCAGCCCAGGACTAGATGGTACCGGGGAGCTGTTTTTT. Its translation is CASSPGLDGTGELFF.

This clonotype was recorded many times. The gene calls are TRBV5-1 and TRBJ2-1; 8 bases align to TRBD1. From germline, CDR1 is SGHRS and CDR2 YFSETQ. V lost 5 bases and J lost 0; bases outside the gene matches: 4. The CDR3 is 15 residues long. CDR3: CASRWGTGSYNEQFF. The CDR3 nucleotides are TGCGCCAGCAGATGGGGGACAGGCTCCTACAATGAGCAGTTCTTC.

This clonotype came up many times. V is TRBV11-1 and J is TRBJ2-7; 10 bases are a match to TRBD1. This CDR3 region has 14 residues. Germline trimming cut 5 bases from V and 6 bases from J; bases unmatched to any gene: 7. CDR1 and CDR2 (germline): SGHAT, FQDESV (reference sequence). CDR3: CASSPRDRGSEQYF. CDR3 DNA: TGTGCCAGCAGCCCAAGGGACAGGGGTTCCGAGCAGTACTTC.

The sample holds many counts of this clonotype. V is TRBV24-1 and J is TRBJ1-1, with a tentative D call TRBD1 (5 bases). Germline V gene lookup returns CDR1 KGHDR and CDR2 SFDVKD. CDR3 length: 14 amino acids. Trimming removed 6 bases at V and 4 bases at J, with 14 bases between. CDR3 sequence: CATSRAGEGTEAFF. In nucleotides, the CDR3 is TGTGCCACCAGTCGTGCGGGGGAGGGCACTGAAGCTTTCTTT.

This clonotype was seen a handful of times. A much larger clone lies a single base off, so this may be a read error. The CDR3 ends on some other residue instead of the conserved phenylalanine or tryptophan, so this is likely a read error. CDR3 DNA sequence: TGTGCCAGCAAAAGAGGGGGGGGCACAGATACGCAGTATTCT. It is translated as CASKRGGGTDTQYS. The chain combines TRBV7-2 with TRBJ2-3; perhaps TRBD2 as D (7 bases). The CDR3 is 14 amino acids. Trimming cost V 7 bases and J 1 base, with 12 bases left between them. Germline values: CDR1 SGHTA, CDR2 FQGNSA.

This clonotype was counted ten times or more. The CDR3 sequence is CASSQSRLAAGDTQYF. The DNA of the CDR3 is TGTGCCAGCAGCCAAAGCAGGTTAGCGGCTGGGGATACGCAGTATTTT. The genes are TRBV7-2 and TRBJ2-3; D possibly corresponds to TRBD2 (6 bases). CDR3 length: 16 residues. Germline CDR1 reads SGHTA; CDR2 reads FQGNSA. V dropped 5 bases and J dropped 6 bases, with 21 bases sitting between them.

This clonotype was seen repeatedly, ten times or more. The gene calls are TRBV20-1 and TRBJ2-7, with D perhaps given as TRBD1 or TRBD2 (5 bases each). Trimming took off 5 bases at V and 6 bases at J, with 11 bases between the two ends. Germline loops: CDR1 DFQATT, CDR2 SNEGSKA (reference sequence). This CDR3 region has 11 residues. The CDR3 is CSAGTQPEQYF. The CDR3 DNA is TGCAGTGCTGGGACCCAGCCCGAGCAGTACTTC.

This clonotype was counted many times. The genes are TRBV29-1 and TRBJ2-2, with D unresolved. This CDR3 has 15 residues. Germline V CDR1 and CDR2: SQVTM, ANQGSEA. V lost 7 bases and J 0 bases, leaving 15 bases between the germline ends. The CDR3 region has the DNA TGCAGCGCCGCCAGACGGCTGACGAACACCGGGGAGCTGTTTTTT. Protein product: CSAARRLTNTGELFF.

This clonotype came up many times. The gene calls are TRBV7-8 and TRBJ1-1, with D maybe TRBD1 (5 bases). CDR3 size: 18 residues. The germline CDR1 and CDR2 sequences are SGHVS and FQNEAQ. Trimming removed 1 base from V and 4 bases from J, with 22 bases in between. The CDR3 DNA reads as TGTGCCAGCAGCTTAGGAGGGACCGCGGGGAGTATGGGCACTGAAGCTTTCTTT. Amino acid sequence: CASSLGGTAGSMGTEAFF.

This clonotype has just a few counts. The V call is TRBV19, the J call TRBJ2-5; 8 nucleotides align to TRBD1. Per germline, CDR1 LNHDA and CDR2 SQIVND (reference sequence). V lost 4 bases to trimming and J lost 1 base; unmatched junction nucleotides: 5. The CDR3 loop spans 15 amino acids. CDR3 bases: TGTGCCAGTAGTACTGGACAGGGCGGCCAAGAGACCCAGTACTTC. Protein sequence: CASSTGQGGQETQYF.